Sequencing of this TCR beta chain was carried out in a study of somatic mutations in cytotoxic T cells in rheumatoid arthritis. Isolation of CD4+ and CD8+ cells used positive magnetic bead selection, with purity checked by flow cytometry. Details on this clone: Its matching antigen is unknown.

Study-wide findings and caveats: Any difference in CD8+ T-cell clonality between patients who had rheumatoid arthritis and healthy controls who were age-matched was not statistically significant. In rheumatoid arthritis patients, unlike healthy controls, CD8+ clonality rose with age.

Here immunoSEQ multiplex PCR was the method, and the copy in TCRdb shows in-frame clones only, minus some. This sample carries about 36,000 clones, roughly 80% of them seen once, and the ten largest clones take more than 2.5%. V was clipped by 1 base and J by 3 bases, with 14 bases between them. CDR3 length: 15 amino acids. Germline CDR1 GTSNPN, CDR2 SVGIG (reference sequence). The TCR originated in a man between 35 and 55 years old in good health. Sequencing was performed on CD8+ T cells sorted from blood. The J gene is TRBJ2-3, the V gene TRBV30; a possible D gene is TRBD1 (5 bases). This chain's CDR3 is CAWSEGPLGTDTQYF. The DNA of the CDR3 is TGTGCCTGGAGTGAGGGGCCCCTTGGGACAGATACGCAGTATTTT.